These T cell receptor beta chains were read from a single sample in a study of T cells in narcolepsy. The protocol was immunoSEQ multiplex PCR, while the TCRdb copy is restricted to in-frame clones and leaves out a portion. The sample includes approximately 23,000 clones, 65% to 90% of them seen just once. The material sequenced was memory (CD45RA-) CD4+ T cells from blood. The receptors were sampled from a human donor in good health. CDR3s include the opening cysteine and the closing phenylalanine or tryptophan. Each record gives: V gene, D gene, J gene, CDR3 DNA, CDR3 protein. D genes are given only for firm matches.

v_call: TRBV10-1
d_call: NA
j_call: TRBJ2-7
cdr3_nt: TGCGCCAGCGGAAGGGGAGTGCACGAGCAGTACTTC
cdr3_aa: CASGRGVHEQYF

v_call: TRBV29-1
d_call: NA
j_call: TRBJ2-7
cdr3_nt: TGCAGCGTTGATACTCTGGGGGCAGACCACGAGCAGTACTTC
cdr3_aa: CSVDTLGADHEQYF

v_call: TRBV29-1
d_call: TRBD2
j_call: TRBJ2-2
cdr3_nt: TGCAGCGTTGTAGCGGGAGAGACCGGGGAGCTGTTTTTT
cdr3_aa: CSVVAGETGELFF

v_call: TRBV5-1
d_call: TRBD1
j_call: TRBJ2-7
cdr3_nt: TGCGCCAGCAGCTTCACAGGGGACGAGCAGTACTTC
cdr3_aa: CASSFTGDEQYF

v_call: TRBV13
d_call: NA
j_call: TRBJ2-5
cdr3_nt: TGTGCCAGCAGCTTAGTTAGCGCGGAGACCCAGTACTTC
cdr3_aa: CASSLVSAETQYF

v_call: TRBV7-2
d_call: NA
j_call: TRBJ1-1
cdr3_nt: TGTGCCAGCAGCTTGGGGGGGCGAGAGAACACTGAAGCTTTCTTT
cdr3_aa: CASSLGGRENTEAFF

v_call: TRBV5-1
d_call: NA
j_call: TRBJ2-1
cdr3_nt: TGCGCCAGCAGCTTGGGCGGCAATGAGCAGTTCTTC
cdr3_aa: CASSLGGNEQFF

v_call: TRBV5-1
d_call: TRBD2
j_call: TRBJ2-5
cdr3_nt: TGCGCCAGCAGCTTCGGATCAGCGGGAGGGGGGGAGACCCAGTACTTC
cdr3_aa: CASSFGSAGGGETQYF

v_call: TRBV19
d_call: NA
j_call: TRBJ2-3
cdr3_nt: TGTGCCAGTAGTCGATTGGACAGCCTCAGCACAGATACGCAGTATTTT
cdr3_aa: CASSRLDSLSTDTQYF

v_call: TRBV6-5
d_call: NA
j_call: TRBJ1-1
cdr3_nt: TGTGCCAGCAGTGATAGCTTGAACACTGAAGCTTTCTTT
cdr3_aa: CASSDSLNTEAFF

v_call: TRBV28
d_call: NA
j_call: TRBJ1-5
cdr3_nt: TGTGCCAGCAGTTCTCTACTCCAGGGTGAGGGGCAGGTCTCCCAGCATTTT
cdr3_aa: CASSSLLQGEGQVSQHF

v_call: TRBV7-9
d_call: TRBD1
j_call: TRBJ1-4
cdr3_nt: TGTGCCAGCAGCGTCGGGACAGGGGGCGAAAAACTGTTTTTT
cdr3_aa: CASSVGTGGEKLFF

v_call: TRBV4-3
d_call: TRBD2
j_call: TRBJ2-1
cdr3_nt: TGCGCCAGCAGCCTCAGAGCGGGAGCTTACAATGAGCAGTTCTTC
cdr3_aa: CASSLRAGAYNEQFF

v_call: TRBV6-6
d_call: NA
j_call: TRBJ1-5
cdr3_nt: TGTGCCAGCACCCTAGTACGCAATCAGCCCCAGCATTTT
cdr3_aa: CASTLVRNQPQHF

v_call: TRBV18
d_call: NA
j_call: TRBJ2-7
cdr3_nt: TGTGCCAGCTCACGAGGACAGACCTACGAGCAGTACTTC
cdr3_aa: CASSRGQTYEQYF

v_call: TRBV13
d_call: NA
j_call: TRBJ2-3
cdr3_nt: TGTGCCAGCAGCCCCCGCACAGATACGCAGTATTTT
cdr3_aa: CASSPRTDTQYF